The clone carrying this T cell receptor beta chain came up a few times. These data are taken from a study of human T cells and chemical hapten exposure. On the study more broadly: There were per-sample TCR yield variations, arising mainly from small pooled library volume differences.

TCRdb re-analysed the RACE reads in MiXCR, keeping a single row per CDR3 protein. The repertoire holds 210,000 or so distinct CDR3 sequences, with under 30% as singletons. From germline, CDR1 is SGHDT and CDR2 YYEEEE. The ends were cut back, 6 bases at V and 1 base at J, with 10 bases in the middle. This CDR3 contains 13 residues. As to time point: patch test 3, about 24 weeks after DPC sensitization. Treatment meaning: therapeutic diphenylcyclopropenone sensitization with weekly scalp DPC. The chain uses TRBV5-6 and TRBJ2-5; no firm D call. This clonotype was obtained from a woman aged 40 to 50 with alopecia areata. Some clones in this sample may be carry-over from other donors' samples. The sample here was whole blood, taken in connection with sensitization to the hapten diphenylcyclopropenone (DPC). The CDR3, as DNA: TGTGCCAGCAATCGAGGCAGCCAAGAGACCCAGTACTTC. This codes for CASNRGSQETQYF.